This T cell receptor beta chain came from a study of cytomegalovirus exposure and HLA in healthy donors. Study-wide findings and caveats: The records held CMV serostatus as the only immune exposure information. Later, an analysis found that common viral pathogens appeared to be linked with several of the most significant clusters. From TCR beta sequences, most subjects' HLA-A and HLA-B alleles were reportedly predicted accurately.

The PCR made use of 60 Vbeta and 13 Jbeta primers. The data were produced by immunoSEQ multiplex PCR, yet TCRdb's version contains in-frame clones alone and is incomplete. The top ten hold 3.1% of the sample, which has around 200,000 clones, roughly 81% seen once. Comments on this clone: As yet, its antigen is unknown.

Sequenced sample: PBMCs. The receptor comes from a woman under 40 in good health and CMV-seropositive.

The chain's CDR3 is CASSGTGTEAFF. The CDR3 DNA is TGTGCCAGCAGTGGCACAGGTACTGAAGCTTTCTTT. The V gene is TRBV27, the J gene TRBJ1-1, with a tentative D call TRBD1 (5 bases). The germline CDR1 and CDR2 sequences are MNHEY and SMNVEV (reference sequence). The CDR3 runs 12 residues. V was pared by 5 bases and J by 5 bases, with 9 bases between.